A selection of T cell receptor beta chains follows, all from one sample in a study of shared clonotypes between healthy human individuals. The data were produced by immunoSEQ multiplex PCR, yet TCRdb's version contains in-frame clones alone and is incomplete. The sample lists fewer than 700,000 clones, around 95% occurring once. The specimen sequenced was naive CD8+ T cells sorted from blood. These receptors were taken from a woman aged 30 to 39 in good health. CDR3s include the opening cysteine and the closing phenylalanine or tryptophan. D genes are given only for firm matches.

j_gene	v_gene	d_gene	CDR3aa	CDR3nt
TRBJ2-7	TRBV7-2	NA	CASSLVRGMRNEQYF	TGTGCCAGCAGCTTAGTAAGGGGGATGAGAAACGAGCAGTACTTC
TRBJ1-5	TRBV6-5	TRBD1	CASSYRDRVGQPQHF	TGTGCCAGCAGTTACCGGGACAGGGTTGGACAGCCCCAGCATTTT
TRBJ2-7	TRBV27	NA	CASSPLEALPYEQYF	TGTGCCAGCAGCCCCCTGGAGGCACTCCCTTACGAGCAGTACTTC
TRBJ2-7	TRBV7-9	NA	CASSGSYEQYF	TGTGCCAGCAGCGGATCATACGAGCAGTACTTC
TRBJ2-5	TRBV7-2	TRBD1	CASSGTGTAKETQYF	TGTGCCAGCAGCGGAACCGGGACAGCTAAAGAGACCCAGTACTTC
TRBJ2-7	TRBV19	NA	CASSFSGTYEQYF	TGTGCCAGTAGTTTTAGCGGCACCTACGAGCAGTACTTC
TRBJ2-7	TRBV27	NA	CASRRHQSSYEQYF	TGTGCCAGCAGGAGACACCAAAGCTCCTACGAGCAGTACTTC
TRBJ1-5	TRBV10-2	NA	CASSDSNQPQHF	TGCGCCAGCAGTGACAGCAATCAGCCCCAGCATTTT
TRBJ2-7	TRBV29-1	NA	CSGGIRSEQYF	TGCAGCGGCGGAATAAGATCCGAGCAGTACTTC
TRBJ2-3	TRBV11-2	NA	CASSLFTDTQYF	TGTGCCAGCAGCTTATTCACAGATACGCAGTATTTT
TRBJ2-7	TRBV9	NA	CASSGSGSLSYEQYF	TGTGCCAGCAGCGGATCCGGGAGCCTATCCTACGAGCAGTACTTC
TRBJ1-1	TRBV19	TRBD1	CASRLRDRLNTEAFF	TGTGCCAGTCGCCTAAGGGACAGGCTGAACACTGAAGCTTTCTTT
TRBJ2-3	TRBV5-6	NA	CASSLGGGGTDTQYF	TGTGCCAGCAGCTTGGGAGGGGGGGGCACAGATACGCAGTATTTT
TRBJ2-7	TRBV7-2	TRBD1	CASSLRGQSYGAGEQYF	TGTGCCAGCAGCCTACGGGGACAGTCCTACGGTGCGGGCGAGCAGTACTTC